Given below is one T cell receptor (beta chain) in context. The data were obtained in a study of cytomegalovirus exposure and HLA in healthy donors. The PCR ran on 60 Vbeta and 13 Jbeta primers. Some clones are missing from TCRdb's copy, which holds only in-frame ones; the method was immunoSEQ multiplex PCR. The data contain tens of thousands of clones, roughly 78% of them singletons. The receptor was derived from a male donor in good health and CMV-seropositive. Sequenced input: PBMCs.

This CDR3 reads CASSFYGRRNEQYF. The DNA for the CDR3 is TGTGCCAGCAGCTTTTACGGGAGGAGAAACGAGCAGTACTTC. The V gene is TRBV5-6, the J gene TRBJ2-7; 7 bases fit TRBD2. With V trimmed by 2 bases and J by 5 bases, 7 bases remained unmatched. The CDR3 covers 14 residues. Germline V CDR1 and CDR2: SGHDT, YYEEEE. The full variable domain, with the rest looked up from reference TRBV5-6 and TRBJ2-7, is DAGVTQSPTHLIKTRGQQVTLRCSPKSGHDTVSWYQQALGQGPQFIFQYYEEEERQRGNFPDRFSGHQFPNYSSELNVNALLLGDSALYLCASSFYGRRNEQYFGPGTRLTVT.